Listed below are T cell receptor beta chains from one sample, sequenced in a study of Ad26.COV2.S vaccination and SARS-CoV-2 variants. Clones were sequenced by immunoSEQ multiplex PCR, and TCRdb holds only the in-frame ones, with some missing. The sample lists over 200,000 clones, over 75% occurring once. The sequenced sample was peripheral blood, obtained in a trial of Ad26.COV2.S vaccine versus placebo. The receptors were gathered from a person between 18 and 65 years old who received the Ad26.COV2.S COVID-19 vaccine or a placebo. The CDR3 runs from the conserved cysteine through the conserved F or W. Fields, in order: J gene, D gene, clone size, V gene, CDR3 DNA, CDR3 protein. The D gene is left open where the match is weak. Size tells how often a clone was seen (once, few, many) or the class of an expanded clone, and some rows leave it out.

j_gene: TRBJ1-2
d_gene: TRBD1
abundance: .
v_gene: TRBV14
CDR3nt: TGTGCCAGCAGCCGTTCCGGGACAGACTATGGCTACACCTTC
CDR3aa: CASSRSGTDYGYTF

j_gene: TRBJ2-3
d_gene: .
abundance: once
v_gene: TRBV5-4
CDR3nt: TGTGCCAGCAGCTTGGTGGGGTCCGATACGCAGTATTTT
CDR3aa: CASSLVGSDTQYF

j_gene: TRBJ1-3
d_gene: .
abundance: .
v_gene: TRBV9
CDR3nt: TGTGCCAGCAGCGTCCTAGGGATGGGAAACACCATATATTTT
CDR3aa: CASSVLGMGNTIYF

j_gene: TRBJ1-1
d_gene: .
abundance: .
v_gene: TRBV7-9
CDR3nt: TGTGCCAGCAGCTTAGATCTGCAAATGAACACTGAAGCTTTCTTT
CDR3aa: CASSLDLQMNTEAFF

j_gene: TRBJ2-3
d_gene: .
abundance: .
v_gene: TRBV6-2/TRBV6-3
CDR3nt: TGTGCCAGCAGTTATGGAGGGGGAAGACCACAAGATACGCAGTATTTT
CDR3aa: CASSYGGGRPQDTQYF

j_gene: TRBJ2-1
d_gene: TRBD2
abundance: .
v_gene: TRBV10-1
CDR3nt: TGCGCCAGCAGTGTGACTAGCGGGTTTTACAATGAGCAGTTCTTC
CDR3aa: CASSVTSGFYNEQFF

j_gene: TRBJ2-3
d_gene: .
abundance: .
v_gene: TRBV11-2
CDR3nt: TGTGCCAGCAGCTTAGATCGGACAGATACGCAGTATTTT
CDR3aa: CASSLDRTDTQYF

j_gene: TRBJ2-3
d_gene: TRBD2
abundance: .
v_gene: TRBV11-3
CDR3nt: TGTGCCAGCAGCTTAGGGACTAGCGAAAGGGACGCAGATACGCAGTATTTT
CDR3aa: CASSLGTSERDADTQYF

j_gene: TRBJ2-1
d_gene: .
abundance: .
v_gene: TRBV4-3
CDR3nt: TGCGCCAGCAGCCCTAATTATTTAAGGGATGAGCAGTTCTTC
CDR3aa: CASSPNYLRDEQFF

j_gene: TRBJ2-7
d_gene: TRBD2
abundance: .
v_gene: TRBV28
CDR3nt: TGTGCCACCGTTAGCGGGGGTAGAGACGAGCAGTACTTC
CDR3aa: CATVSGGRDEQYF

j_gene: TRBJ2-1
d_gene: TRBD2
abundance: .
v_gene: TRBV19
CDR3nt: TGTGCCAGTAGGGCTAGACTAGCGGGAGGGCCCGGCTCCTACAATGAGCAGTTCTTC
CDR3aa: CASRARLAGGPGSYNEQFF

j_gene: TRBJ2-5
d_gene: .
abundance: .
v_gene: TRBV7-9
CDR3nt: TGTGCCAGCAGAGAGATGCCGGAGACCCAGTACTTC
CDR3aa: CASREMPETQYF

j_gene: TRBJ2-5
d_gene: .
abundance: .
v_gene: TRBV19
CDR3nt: TGTGCCAGTAGTATAGATCTTGGGGGGGGGCCGAAGACCCAGTACTTC
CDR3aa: CASSIDLGGGPKTQYF

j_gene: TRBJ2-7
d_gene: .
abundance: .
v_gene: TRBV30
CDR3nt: TGTGCCTGGAGTGTCCATATTGGCGAGCAGTACTTC
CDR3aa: CAWSVHIGEQYF

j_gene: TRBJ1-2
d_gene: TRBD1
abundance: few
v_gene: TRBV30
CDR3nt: TGTGCCTGGAGTTCCTCCGGGACAGGGACCCTCTATGGCTACACCTTC
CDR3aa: CAWSSSGTGTLYGYTF

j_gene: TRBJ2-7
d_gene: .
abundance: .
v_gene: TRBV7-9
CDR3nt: TGTGCCAGCAGCTTTTCCTCCTACGAGCAGTACTTC
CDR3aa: CASSFSSYEQYF

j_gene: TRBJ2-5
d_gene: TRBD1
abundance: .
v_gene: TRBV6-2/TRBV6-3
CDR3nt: TGTGCCAGCAACCCCGGGACAGGGGGCGAGACCCAGTACTTC
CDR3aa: CASNPGTGGETQYF

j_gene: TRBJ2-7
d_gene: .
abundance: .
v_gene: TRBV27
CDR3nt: TGTGCCAGCAGTTTCGTCAGGGGATCGGGCCTTGCCTCCTACGAGCAGTACTTC
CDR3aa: CASSFVRGSGLASYEQYF

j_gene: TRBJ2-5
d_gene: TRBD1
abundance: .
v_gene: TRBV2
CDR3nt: TGTGCCAGCAGTGGACAGGGGGCGGGGGAGACCCAGTACTTC
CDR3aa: CASSGQGAGETQYF

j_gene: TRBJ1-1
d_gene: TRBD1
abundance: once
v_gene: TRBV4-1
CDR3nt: TGCGCCAGCAGCCGGCTGGTAGGGGGCGCGGCCGTTGCGAACACTGAAGCTTTCTTT
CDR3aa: CASSRLVGGAAVANTEAFF

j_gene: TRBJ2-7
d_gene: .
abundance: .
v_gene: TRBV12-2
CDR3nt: TGTGCAAGTCGCTTAGTAAAAGACGGTGCCTACGAGCAGTACTTC
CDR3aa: CASRLVKDGAYEQYF

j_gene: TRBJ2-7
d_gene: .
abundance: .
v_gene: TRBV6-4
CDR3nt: TGTGCCAGCAGTGACTTAATTTCGGACGGACAGCTCTACGAGCAGTACTTC
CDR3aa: CASSDLISDGQLYEQYF

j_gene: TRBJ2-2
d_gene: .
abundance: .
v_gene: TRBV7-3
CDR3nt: TGTGCCAGCAGCTTAGACCTGGAAGAGTTAGGCGCCGGGGAGCTGTTTTTT
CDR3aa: CASSLDLEELGAGELFF

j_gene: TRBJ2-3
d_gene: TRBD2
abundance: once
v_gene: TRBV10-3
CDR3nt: TGTGCCATCAGTGAACCTCTTAGCGGGGGGGGCACAGATACGCAGTATTTT
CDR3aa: CAISEPLSGGGTDTQYF

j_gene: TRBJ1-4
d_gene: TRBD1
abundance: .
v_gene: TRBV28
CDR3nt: TGTGCCAGCAGTTTAGGACAGGGGGAAAAACTGTTTTTT
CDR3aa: CASSLGQGEKLFF

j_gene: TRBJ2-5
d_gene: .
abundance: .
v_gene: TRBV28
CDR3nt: TGTGCCAGCAGCCTTGCGCAGGTCCAGTACCAAGAGACCCAGTACTTC
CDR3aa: CASSLAQVQYQETQYF

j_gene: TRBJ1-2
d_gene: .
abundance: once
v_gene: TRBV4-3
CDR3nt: TGCGCCAGCAGCCAAGGAGGGAATTATGGTGGCTACACCTTC
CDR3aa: CASSQGGNYGGYTF

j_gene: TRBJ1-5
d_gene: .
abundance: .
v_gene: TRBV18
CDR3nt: TGTGCCAGCTCGCGGACTGGAGGGAATCAGCCCCAGCATTTT
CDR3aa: CASSRTGGNQPQHF

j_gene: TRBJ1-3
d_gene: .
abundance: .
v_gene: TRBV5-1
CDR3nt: TGCGCCAGCAGCTTGGAGGGACCTGGAAACACCATATATTTT
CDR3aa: CASSLEGPGNTIYF

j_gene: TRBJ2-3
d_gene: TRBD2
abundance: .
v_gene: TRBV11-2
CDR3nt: TGTGCCAGCAGCTTAGCACTAGCGGGAGGTCAAGATACGCAGTATTTT
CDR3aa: CASSLALAGGQDTQYF

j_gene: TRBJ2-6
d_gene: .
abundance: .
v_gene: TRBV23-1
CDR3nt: TGCGCCAGCAGTCAATCGGAGGGGGCGCGTCTGGGGGCCAACGTCCTGACTTTC
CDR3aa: CASSQSEGARLGANVLTF

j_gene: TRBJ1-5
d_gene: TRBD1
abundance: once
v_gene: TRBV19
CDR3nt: TGTGCCGGAGGACAGGGTGGGAGCAATCAGCCCCAGCATTTT
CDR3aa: CAGGQGGSNQPQHF

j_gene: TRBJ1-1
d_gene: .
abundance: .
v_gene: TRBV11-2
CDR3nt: TGTGCCAGCAGCTTGGTAAGGGGGACTGAAGCTTTCTTT
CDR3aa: CASSLVRGTEAFF